This is a list of T cell receptor beta chains from one sample in a study of T-cell memory formation after mild COVID-19. TCRdb fed the 5' RACE reads into MiXCR, producing one record per CDR3 protein. The top ten clones hold roughly 14% of a sample with about 130,000 distinct CDR3 sequences, roughly 15% of them seen once. Sequencing was carried out using PBMCs or a T cell subset sorted from them (not recorded which). The origin of the receptors is an adult woman who had mild COVID-19 (a few samples of this study predate the infection). Cell type and time point are not known. Both conserved end residues are part of each CDR3. D genes are given only for firm matches. Size is omitted from some rows. Given values are once, few, many or a class for expanded clones.

CASSLGSATYEQYF	TGCGCCAGCAGCTTGGGGTCAGCCACCTACGAGCAGTACTTC	-	TRBJ2-7	TRBV5-1	-
CSASERDRVYEQFF	TGCAGTGCTAGTGAGCGGGACCGAGTCTATGAGCAGTTCTTC	TRBD2	TRBJ2-1	TRBV20-1	-
CASSYMGQAYNEQFF	TGCGCCAGCAGCTATATGGGACAGGCCTACAATGAGCAGTTCTTC	TRBD1	TRBJ2-1	TRBV4-1	few
CASSRSLAESSYEQYF	TGTGCCAGCAGTCGATCTCTAGCGGAGAGCTCCTACGAGCAGTACTTC	TRBD2	TRBJ2-7	TRBV12-3/TRBV12-4	few
CASSLGWLGNTEAFF	TGTGCCAGCAGCTTAGGGTGGTTGGGAAACACTGAAGCTTTCTTT	-	TRBJ1-1	TRBV7-2	-
CASSSDTTQGYTF	TGTGCCAGCAGCTCGGACACCACGCAAGGCTACACCTTC	-	TRBJ1-2	TRBV6-6	few
CASSSGGPRIPPLHF	TGTGCCAGCAGTTCCGGGGGCCCACGAATTCCACCCCTCCACTTT	-	TRBJ1-6	TRBV27	few
CASSHNRAGGAETQYF	TGTGCCAGCAGCCACAACCGAGCGGGAGGGGCAGAGACCCAGTACTTC	TRBD2	TRBJ2-5	TRBV6-5	-
CASSRGGGITEAFF	TGTGCCAGCAGCAGGGGGGGAGGAATCACTGAAGCTTTCTTT	TRBD1	TRBJ1-1	TRBV27	-
CSVVWGSGQGYEKLFF	TGCAGCGTCGTCTGGGGATCGGGACAGGGCTATGAAAAACTGTTTTTT	TRBD1	TRBJ1-4	TRBV29-1	-
CASSPEGRGEQYF	TGCGCCAGCAGCCCCGAAGGGCGGGGCGAGCAGTACTTC	-	TRBJ2-7	TRBV5-1	-
CSANRDRGSYSNQPQHF	TGCAGTGCTAACCGGGACAGGGGGAGTTATAGCAATCAGCCCCAGCATTTT	TRBD1	TRBJ1-5	TRBV20-1	few
CASSILAGGRETQYF	TGTGCCAGCAGTATACTAGCGGGAGGAAGAGAGACCCAGTACTTC	TRBD2	TRBJ2-5	TRBV6-2/TRBV6-3	-
CASSAPYGYTF	TGTGCCAGCAGCGCCCCGTATGGCTACACCTTC	-	TRBJ1-2	TRBV9	-
CASSQGSGGSGNTIYF	TGCGCCAGCAGCCAAGGTTCTGGCGGGTCTGGAAACACCATATATTTT	-	TRBJ1-3	TRBV4-3	-
CASSPMRDYEQYF	TGTGCCAGCTCACCGATGCGCGACTACGAGCAGTACTTC	-	TRBJ2-7	TRBV18	few
CASSKGVLGGETQYF	TGTGCCAGCAGCAAAGGGGTCTTAGGCGGAGAGACCCAGTACTTC	-	TRBJ2-5	TRBV7-6	few
CSARLADPTDTQYF	TGCAGTGCTAGACTAGCGGACCCAACAGATACGCAGTATTTT	TRBD2	TRBJ2-3	TRBV20-1	-
CASSPRGGLNQPQHF	TGTGCCAGCAGCCCAAGGGGGGGCCTCAATCAGCCCCAGCATTTT	-	TRBJ1-5	TRBV7-6	few
CAISDGGLSSYEQYF	TGTGCCATCAGTGACGGAGGTCTCAGCTCCTACGAGCAGTACTTC	-	TRBJ2-7	TRBV10-3	-
CASSLPVADTGELFF	TGCGCCAGCAGCTTGCCGGTAGCGGACACCGGGGAGCTGTTTTTT	-	TRBJ2-2	TRBV5-1	many
CASSQGGGINQPQHF	TGTGCCAGCAGCCAGGGTGGGGGGATCAATCAGCCCCAGCATTTT	-	TRBJ1-5	TRBV3-1	-
CASSSDQNTEAFF	TGTGCCAGCAGTTCGGACCAGAACACTGAAGCTTTCTTT	-	TRBJ1-1	TRBV12-3/TRBV12-4	-
CASSPSTGFKNIQYF	TGTGCCAGCAGCCCCTCGACAGGCTTCAAAAACATTCAGTACTTC	-	TRBJ2-4	TRBV7-2	-
CATSRQGADTQYF	TGTGCCACCAGCAGACAGGGGGCAGATACGCAGTATTTT	TRBD1	TRBJ2-3	TRBV15	many
CAWSRPRDSYLRGQYF	TGTGCCTGGAGTCGCCCCCGGGACAGCTACCTACGAGGGCAGTACTTC	TRBD1	TRBJ2-7	TRBV30	-
CASSFGGAGWSGELFF	TGTGCCAGCAGTTTCGGGGGCGCGGGGTGGTCCGGGGAGCTGTTTTTT	-	TRBJ2-2	TRBV12-3/TRBV12-4	-